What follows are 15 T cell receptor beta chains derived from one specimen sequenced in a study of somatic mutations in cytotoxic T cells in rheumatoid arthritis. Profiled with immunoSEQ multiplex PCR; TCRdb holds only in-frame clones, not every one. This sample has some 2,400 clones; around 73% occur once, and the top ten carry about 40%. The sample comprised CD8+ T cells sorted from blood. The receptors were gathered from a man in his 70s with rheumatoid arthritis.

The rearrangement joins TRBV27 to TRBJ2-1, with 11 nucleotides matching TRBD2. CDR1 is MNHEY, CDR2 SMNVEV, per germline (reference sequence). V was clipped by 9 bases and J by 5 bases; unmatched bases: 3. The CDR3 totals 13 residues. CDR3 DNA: TGTGCCAGTGGGACTAGCGGAAACAATGAGCAGTTCTTC. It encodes CASGTSGNNEQFF.

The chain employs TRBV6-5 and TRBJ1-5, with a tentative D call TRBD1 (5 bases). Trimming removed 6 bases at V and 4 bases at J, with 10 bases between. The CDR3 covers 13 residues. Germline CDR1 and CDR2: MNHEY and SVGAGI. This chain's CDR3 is CASRPQGNQPQHF. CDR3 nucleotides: TGTGCCAGCAGACCCCAGGGAAATCAGCCCCAGCATTTT.

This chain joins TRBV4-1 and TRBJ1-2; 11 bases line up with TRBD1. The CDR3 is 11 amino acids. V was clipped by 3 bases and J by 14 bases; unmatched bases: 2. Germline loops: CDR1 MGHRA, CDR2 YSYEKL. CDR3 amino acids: CASSQGQGETF. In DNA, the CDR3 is TGCGCCAGCAGCCAGGGACAGGGGGAAACCTTC.

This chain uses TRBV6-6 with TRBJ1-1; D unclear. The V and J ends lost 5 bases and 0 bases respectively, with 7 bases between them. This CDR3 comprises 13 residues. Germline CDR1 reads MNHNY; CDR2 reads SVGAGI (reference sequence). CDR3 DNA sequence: TGTGCCAGCAGTCGTCAGATGAACACTGAAGCTTTCTTT. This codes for CASSRQMNTEAFF.

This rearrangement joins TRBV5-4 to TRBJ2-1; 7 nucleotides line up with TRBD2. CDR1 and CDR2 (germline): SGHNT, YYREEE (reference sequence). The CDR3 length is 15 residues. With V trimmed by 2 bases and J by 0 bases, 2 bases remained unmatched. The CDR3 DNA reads TGTGCCAGCAGCTTACTAGCGAGCTCCTACAATGAGCAGTTCTTC. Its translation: CASSLLASSYNEQFF. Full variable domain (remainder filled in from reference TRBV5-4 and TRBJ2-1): ETGVTQSPTHLIKTRGQQVTLRCSSQSGHNTVSWYQQALGQGPQFIFQYYREEENGRGNFPPRFSGLQFPNYSSELNVNALELDDSALYLCASSLLASSYNEQFFGPGTRLTVL.

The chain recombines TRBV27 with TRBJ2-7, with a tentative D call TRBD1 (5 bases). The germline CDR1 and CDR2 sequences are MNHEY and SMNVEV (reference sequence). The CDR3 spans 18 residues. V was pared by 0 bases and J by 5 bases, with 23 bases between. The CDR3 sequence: CASSLSVIDRWFMHEQYF. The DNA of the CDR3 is TGTGCCAGCAGTTTATCTGTGATAGACAGATGGTTTATGCACGAGCAGTACTTC.

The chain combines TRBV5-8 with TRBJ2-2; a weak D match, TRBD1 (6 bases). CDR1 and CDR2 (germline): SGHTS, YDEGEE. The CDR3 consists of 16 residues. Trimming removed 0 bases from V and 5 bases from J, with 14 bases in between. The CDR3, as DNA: TGTGCCAGCAGCTTGGGGCTAAAACAGGGTACCGGGGAGCTGTTTTTT. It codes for CASSLGLKQGTGELFF.

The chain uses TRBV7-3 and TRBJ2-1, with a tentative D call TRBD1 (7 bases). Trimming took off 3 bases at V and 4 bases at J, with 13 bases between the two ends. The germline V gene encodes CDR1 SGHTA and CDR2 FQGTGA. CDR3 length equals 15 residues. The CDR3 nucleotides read TGTGCCAGCAGCTTGGGGGCAGGGGGGTACAATGAGCAGTTCTTC. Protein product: CASSLGAGGYNEQFF. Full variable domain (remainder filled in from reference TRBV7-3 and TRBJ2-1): GAGVSQTPSNKVTEKGKYVELRCDPISGHTALYWYRQSLGQGPEFLIYFQGTGAADDSGLPNDRFFAVRPEGSVSTLKIQRTERGDSAVYLCASSLGAGGYNEQFFGPGTRLTVL.

The CDR3 DNA sequence: TGTGCCAGCAGCCAAGTAGCCGGGGAGCTGTTTTTT. The encoded protein is CASSQVAGELFF. V usage is TRBV14 and J usage is TRBJ2-2; D is uncertain. This CDR3 region has 12 residues. The V end lost 1 base, the J end lost 6 bases, and 3 bases lay between the germline ends. The V gene's germline CDR1 is SGHDN and CDR2 FVKESK.

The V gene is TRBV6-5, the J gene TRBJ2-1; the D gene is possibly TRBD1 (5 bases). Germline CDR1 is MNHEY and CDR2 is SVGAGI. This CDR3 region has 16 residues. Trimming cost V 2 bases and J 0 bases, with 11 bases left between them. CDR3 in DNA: TGTGCCAGCAGTTACCCTGGACACTACTCCTACAATGAGCAGTTCTTC. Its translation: CASSYPGHYSYNEQFF.

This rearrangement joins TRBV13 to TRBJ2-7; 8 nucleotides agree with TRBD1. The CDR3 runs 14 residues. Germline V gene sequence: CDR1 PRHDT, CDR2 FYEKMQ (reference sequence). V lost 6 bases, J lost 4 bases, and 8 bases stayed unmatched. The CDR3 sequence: CASSGTGLKYEQYF. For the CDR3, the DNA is TGTGCCAGCAGTGGGACAGGCCTTAAGTACGAGCAGTACTTC.

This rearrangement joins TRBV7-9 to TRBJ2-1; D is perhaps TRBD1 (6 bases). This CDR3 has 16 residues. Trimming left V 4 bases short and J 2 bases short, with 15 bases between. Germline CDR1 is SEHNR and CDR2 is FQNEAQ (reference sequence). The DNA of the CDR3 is TGTGCCAGCAGCTACTTCACAGGGTACACCTACAATGAGCAGTTCTTC. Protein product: CASSYFTGYTYNEQFF.

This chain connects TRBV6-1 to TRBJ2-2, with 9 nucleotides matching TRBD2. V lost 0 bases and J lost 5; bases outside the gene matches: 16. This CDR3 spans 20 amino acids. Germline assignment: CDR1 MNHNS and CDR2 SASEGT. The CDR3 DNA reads TGTGCCAGCAGTGAAGCGCTTCTGATGGCGGGAGGGCAATTGACCGGGGAGCTGTTTTTT. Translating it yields CASSEALLMAGGQLTGELFF.

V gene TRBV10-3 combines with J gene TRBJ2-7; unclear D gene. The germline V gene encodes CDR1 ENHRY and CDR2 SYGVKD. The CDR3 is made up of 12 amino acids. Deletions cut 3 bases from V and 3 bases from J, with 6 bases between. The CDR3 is CAISDNSYEQYF. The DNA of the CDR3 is TGTGCCATCAGTGACAACAGCTACGAGCAGTACTTC.

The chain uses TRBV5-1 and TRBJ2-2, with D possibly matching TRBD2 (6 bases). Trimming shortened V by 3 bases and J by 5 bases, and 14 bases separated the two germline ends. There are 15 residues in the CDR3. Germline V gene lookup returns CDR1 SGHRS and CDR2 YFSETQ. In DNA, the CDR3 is TGCGCCAGCAGCTCGGCGGCGGGGATGACCGGGGAGCTGTTTTTT. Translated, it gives CASSSAAGMTGELFF.